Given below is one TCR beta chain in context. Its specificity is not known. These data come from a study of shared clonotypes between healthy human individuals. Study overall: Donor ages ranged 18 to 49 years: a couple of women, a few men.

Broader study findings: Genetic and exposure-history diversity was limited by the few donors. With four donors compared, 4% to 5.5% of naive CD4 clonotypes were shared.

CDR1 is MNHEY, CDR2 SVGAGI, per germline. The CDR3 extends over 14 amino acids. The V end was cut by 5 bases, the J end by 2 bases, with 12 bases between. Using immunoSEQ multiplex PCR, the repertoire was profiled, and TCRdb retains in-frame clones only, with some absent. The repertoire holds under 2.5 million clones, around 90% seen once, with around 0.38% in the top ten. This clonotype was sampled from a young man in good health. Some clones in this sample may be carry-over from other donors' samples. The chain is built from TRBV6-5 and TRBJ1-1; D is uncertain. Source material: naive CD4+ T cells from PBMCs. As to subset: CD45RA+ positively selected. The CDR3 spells CASSTRTGNTEAFF. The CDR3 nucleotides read TGTGCCAGCAGTACCCGGACGGGAAACACTGAAGCTTTCTTT.